The 14 T cell receptor beta chains listed next were all sequenced from one sample in a study of tissue T cells after allogeneic stem cell transplantation. Produced via immunoSEQ multiplex PCR; TCRdb's table is partial and in-frame only. The top ten hold roughly 16% of the sample, which has about 3,300 clones, about two thirds seen once. The starting material was tissue from the right colon, obtained at autopsy. Receptors were obtained from a male donor at least 60 years old with lung cancer.

CDR3 loop: CASSDGTGPSYEQYF. CDR3 DNA: TGCGCCAGCAGTGACGGGACAGGCCCATCTTACGAGCAGTACTTC. The rearrangement joins TRBV10-1 to TRBJ2-7, with 8 positions matching TRBD1. The CDR3 loop spans 15 amino acids. CDR1 and CDR2 (germline): WNHNN, SYGVQD (reference sequence). The trim removed 3 bases at V and 4 bases at J, leaving 8 bases unmatched.

The CDR3 nucleotides are TGTGCCAGCAGTTTCCGGGATAGCAATCAGCCCCAGCATTTT. Its translation: CASSFRDSNQPQHF. The chain uses TRBV6-2 or TRBV6-3 and TRBJ1-5, with D unclear. Deletions cut 4 bases from V and 0 bases from J, with 7 bases between. This CDR3 region has 14 residues. Germline assignment: CDR1 MNHEY and CDR2 SVGEGT.

This chain connects TRBV5-1 to TRBJ1-2, with D possibly matching TRBD1 (5 bases). In germline, CDR1 is SGHRS, CDR2 YFSETQ. V dropped 0 bases and J dropped 8 bases, with 11 bases sitting between them. This CDR3 comprises 13 residues. CDR3 loop: CASSLDGAQGYTF. The CDR3 bases are TGCGCCAGCAGCTTGGACGGGGCGCAAGGCTACACCTTC. Together with reference TRBV5-1 and TRBJ1-2, the CDR3 gives the full variable domain: KAGVTQTPRYLIKTRGQQVTLSCSPISGHRSVSWYQQTPGQGLQFLFEYFSETQRNKGNFPGRFSGRQFSNSRSEMNVSTLELGDSALYLCASSLDGAQGYTFGSGTRLTVV.

This chain's CDR3 is CASSLLGVNGETQYF. The CDR3 DNA is TGTGCCAGCAGCTTACTCGGGGTCAACGGGGAGACCCAGTACTTC. The chain joins TRBV7-7 to TRBJ2-5, with TRBD2 as a possible D gene (5 bases). The CDR3 extends over 15 amino acids. V was clipped by 2 bases and J by 5 bases, with 15 bases between them. Looked up from germline, CDR1 is SSHAT and CDR2 is FNYEAQ (reference sequence).

The V call is TRBV27, the J call TRBJ2-2; D gene ambiguous. This CDR3 is 15 amino acids long. The germline CDR1 and CDR2 sequences are MNHEY and SMNVEV (reference sequence). V gave up 4 bases and J gave up 7 bases, with 16 bases separating them. The CDR3 loop is CASSSDFDSIGELFF. The CDR3 DNA is TGTGCCAGCAGTTCCGACTTTGACTCTATCGGGGAGCTGTTTTTT.

V and J are TRBV28 and TRBJ2-7, with 8 bases matching TRBD1. The germline V gene has CDR1 MDHEN and CDR2 SYDVKM. Trimming removed 8 bases from V and 3 bases from J; junction bases left unmatched: 12. The CDR3 sequence is 15 residues long. CDR3 region: CASGQGALVRYEQYF. The CDR3 region has the DNA TGTGCCAGCGGACAGGGCGCATTGGTCCGCTACGAGCAGTACTTC.

The CDR3 spells CASSKGDRRNTEAFF. DNA of the CDR3: TGTGCCAGCAGTAAGGGGGACAGGAGGAACACTGAAGCTTTCTTT. The chain is built from TRBV7-2 and TRBJ1-1; TRBD1 agrees at 8 bases. The CDR3 loop spans 15 amino acids. Trimming removed 6 bases from V and 1 base from J; junction bases left unmatched: 7. Per the germline V gene, CDR1 is SGHTA and CDR2 is FQGNSA.

This clone was seen a few times. The chain links TRBV19 to TRBJ2-7; tentatively, D is TRBD1 or TRBD2 (6 bases each). This CDR3 region has 15 residues. Trimming left V 3 bases short and J 9 bases short, with 21 bases between. CDR1 is LNHDA, CDR2 SQIVND, per germline (reference sequence). Here the CDR3 reads CASSMEDRNQRAQYF. CDR3 bases: TGTGCCAGTAGTATGGAAGACAGGAACCAGCGGGCGCAGTACTTC.

The gene calls are TRBV7-2 and TRBJ2-1; TRBD2 matches 7 bases. The length of the CDR3 is 15 residues. Germline V lookup: CDR1 SGHTA, CDR2 FQGNSA. Trimming cost V 5 bases and J 4 bases; bases outside gene matches: 8. CDR3 nucleotides: TGTGCCAGCAGCCCCCGGGCGGGGGAATACAATGAGCAGTTCTTC. Protein sequence: CASSPRAGEYNEQFF.

The gene calls are TRBV7-3 and TRBJ1-1; 9 bases are shared with TRBD1. Losses at the gene ends were 5 bases for V and 7 bases for J; bases not matched to a gene: 14. CDR3 size: 16 residues. Looked up from germline, CDR1 is SGHTA and CDR2 is FQGTGA. The CDR3 reads CASSLQGQGSKGEAFF. DNA for the CDR3: TGTGCCAGCAGCCTCCAGGGACAGGGATCGAAAGGTGAAGCTTTCTTT.

The chain links TRBV5-5 to TRBJ1-2; 8 bases match TRBD1. CDR1 and CDR2 from the germline V gene are SGHKS and YYEKEE (reference sequence). The V segment lost 2 bases and the J segment 7 bases; nucleotides outside the gene matches: 7. This CDR3 is 14 amino acids long. CDR3 nucleotide sequence: TGTGCCAGCAGCTTCTTACAGGGGGTCTCTGGCTACACCTTC. It encodes CASSFLQGVSGYTF.

The chain is built from TRBV19 and TRBJ2-7, with D uncertain. This CDR3 has 14 residues. Trimming removed 8 bases from V and 6 bases from J, with 20 bases in between. Germline values: CDR1 LNHDA, CDR2 SQIVND (reference sequence). The CDR3, as DNA: TGTGCCAGTGTAAGTGGTGGGCGGCAGAGCGAGCAGTACTTC. It translates to CASVSGGRQSEQYF.

This clone was picked up a small number of times. The chain employs TRBV5-1 and TRBJ2-7; 9 bases align to TRBD1. Germline V lookup: CDR1 SGHRS, CDR2 YFSETQ. The V and J ends lost 2 bases and 6 bases, in that order; junction bases with no gene match: 6. The CDR3 contains 14 residues. CDR3 DNA sequence: TGCGCCAGCAGCTTTTGGGGACAGGGTACCGAGCAGTACTTC. Amino acid sequence: CASSFWGQGTEQYF.

This clone was counted once. The chain has TRBV5-4 and TRBJ1-2, with TRBD1 matching 9 bases. V shed 2 bases and J 7 bases; nucleotides not matched to a gene: 9. The CDR3 spans 15 residues. CDR1 and CDR2 (germline): SGHNT, YYREEE (reference sequence). DNA of the CDR3: TGTGCCAGCAGCTTATCACAGGGGGCGCAGGGTGGCTACACCTTC. Its protein is CASSLSQGAQGGYTF.